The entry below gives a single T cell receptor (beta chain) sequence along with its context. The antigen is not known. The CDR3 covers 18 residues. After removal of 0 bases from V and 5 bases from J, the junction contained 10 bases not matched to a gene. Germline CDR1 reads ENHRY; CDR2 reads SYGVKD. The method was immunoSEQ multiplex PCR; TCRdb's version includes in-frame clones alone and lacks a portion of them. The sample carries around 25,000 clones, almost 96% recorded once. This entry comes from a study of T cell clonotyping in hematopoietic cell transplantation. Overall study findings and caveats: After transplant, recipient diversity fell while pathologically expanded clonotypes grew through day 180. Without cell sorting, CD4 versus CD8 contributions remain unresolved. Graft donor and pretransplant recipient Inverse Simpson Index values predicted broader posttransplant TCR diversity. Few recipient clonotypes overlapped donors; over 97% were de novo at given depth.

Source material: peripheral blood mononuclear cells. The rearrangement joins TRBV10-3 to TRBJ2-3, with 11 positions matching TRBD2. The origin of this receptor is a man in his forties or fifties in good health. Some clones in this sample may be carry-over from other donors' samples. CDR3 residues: CAISESVVAGGLRDTQYF. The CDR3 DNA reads TGTGCCATCAGTGAGTCGGTGGTAGCGGGGGGGCTTAGAGATACGCAGTATTTT.